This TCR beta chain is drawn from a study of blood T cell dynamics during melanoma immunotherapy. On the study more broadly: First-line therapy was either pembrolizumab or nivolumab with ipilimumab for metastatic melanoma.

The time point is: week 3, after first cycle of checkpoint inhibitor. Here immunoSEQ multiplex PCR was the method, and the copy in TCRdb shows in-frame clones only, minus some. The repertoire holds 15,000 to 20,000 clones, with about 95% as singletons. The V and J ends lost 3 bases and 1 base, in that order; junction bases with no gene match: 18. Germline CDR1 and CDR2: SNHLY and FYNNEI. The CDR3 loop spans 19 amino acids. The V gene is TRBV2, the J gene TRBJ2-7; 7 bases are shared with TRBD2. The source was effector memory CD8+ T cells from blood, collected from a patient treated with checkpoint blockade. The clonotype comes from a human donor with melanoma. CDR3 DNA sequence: TGTGCCAGCAGTGACCCCTCGGCGGGAGAGGGAGGTAGGTCCTACGAGCAGTACTTC. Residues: CASSDPSAGEGGRSYEQYF.